This T cell receptor (beta chain) was found in a study of response to subunit inactivated influenza vaccine. TCRdb processed the RT-PCR reads anew with MiXCR; each CDR3 protein has one entry. The sample contains about 800,000 distinct CDR3 sequences, 21% of which appear only once. Trimming stripped 1 base from V and 5 bases from J, with 12 bases between. The CDR3 consists of 14 residues. From germline, CDR1 is SGHRS and CDR2 YFSETQ. This specimen consisted of PBMCs from blood, obtained more than 4 days after vaccination. The V gene is TRBV5-1, the J gene TRBJ2-5; D gene unclear. The receptor comes from a man aged 45 to 65 who received an inactivated influenza vaccine. The CDR3, as DNA: TGCGCCAGCAGCTTGCGAACGGTAAAGGAGACCCAGTACTTC. Protein sequence: CASSLRTVKETQYF.